Shown below are 11 T cell receptor beta chains from a single sample sequenced in a study of shared clonotypes between healthy human individuals. Using immunoSEQ multiplex PCR, the repertoire was profiled, and TCRdb retains in-frame clones only, with some absent. The sample has about 800,000 clones, about 96% seen once. CD45RO negativity and positive selection for CCR7 defined naive CD8 cells, a population that excluded terminally differentiated effector memory CD45RA+ cells. Input material: naive CD8+ T cells sorted from blood. The receptor source for this set is a man younger than 45 in good health.

The chain employs TRBV27 and TRBJ2-1, with 7 bases aligning to TRBD2. Germline V lookup: CDR1 MNHEY, CDR2 SMNVEV (reference sequence). The CDR3 is 15 amino acids. V gave up 10 bases and J gave up 4 bases; unmatched junction bases: 13. The DNA for the CDR3 is TGTGCCACCACCGACCGGGACTACCCTTACAATGAGCAGTTCTTC. Protein: CATTDRDYPYNEQFF.

The chain employs TRBV14 and TRBJ2-3, with unresolved D. This CDR3 has 15 amino acids. The germline V gene has CDR1 SGHDN and CDR2 FVKESK. V gave up 2 bases and J gave up 1 base, with 10 bases separating them. CDR3: CASSQMAMRTDTQYF. The CDR3 coding sequence is TGTGCCAGCAGCCAAATGGCCATGCGCACAGATACGCAGTATTTT.

V gene TRBV6-1 combines with J gene TRBJ1-5, with no clear D. The V gene's germline CDR1 is MNHNS and CDR2 SASEGT. Trimming removed 7 bases from V and 0 bases from J, with 13 bases in between. The CDR3 covers 15 residues. This chain's CDR3 is CASTYFGDSNQPQHF. For the CDR3, the DNA is TGTGCCAGCACATACTTCGGAGATAGCAATCAGCCCCAGCATTTT.

This sequence joins TRBV4-1 and TRBJ1-5; D perhaps matches TRBD1 (6 bases). This CDR3 spans 16 amino acids. Germline lookup yields CDR1 MGHRA and CDR2 YSYEKL. V lost 2 bases and J lost 2, with 13 bases in between. The DNA of the CDR3 is TGCGCCAGCAGCCAAAACAGGGCAATGGGCAATCAGCCCCAGCATTTT. Amino acid sequence: CASSQNRAMGNQPQHF.

The chain carries TRBV15 and TRBJ2-7, with D maybe TRBD1 (5 bases). The CDR3 runs 15 residues. Trimming pared 1 base from V and 0 bases from J, leaving 10 bases between. Germline loops: CDR1 LNHNV, CDR2 YYDKDF (reference sequence). The CDR3 DNA reads as TGTGCCACCAGCAGAGCTCAGGGTTACTCCTACGAGCAGTACTTC. Translated, it gives CATSRAQGYSYEQYF.

This sequence joins TRBV9 and TRBJ2-7, with 9 bases fitting TRBD2. With 0 bases clipped from V and 5 bases from J, the junction kept 6 bases outside the gene matches. The CDR3 is made up of 15 amino acids. CDR1 is SGDLS and CDR2 is YYNGEE in the germline V gene. CDR3 loop: CASSVEGLAKHEQYF. In DNA form, the CDR3 reads TGTGCCAGCAGCGTAGAAGGACTAGCGAAACACGAGCAGTACTTC.

The chain is built from TRBV14 and TRBJ1-2; D is undetermined. The ends were cut back, 8 bases at V and 5 bases at J, with 12 bases in the middle. Germline V gene sequence: CDR1 SGHDN, CDR2 FVKESK. The CDR3 spans 12 residues. In DNA, the CDR3 is TGTGCCAGCTCAATGTCAGTTTATGGCTACACCTTC. Protein: CASSMSVYGYTF.

The chain combines TRBV9 with TRBJ2-3; 9 bases align to TRBD2. Germline assignment: CDR1 SGDLS and CDR2 YYNGEE. V was pared by 3 bases and J by 5 bases, with 19 bases of the junction left unmatched. CDR3 length: 19 residues. This chain's CDR3 is CASSASPFRGRAEEDTQYF. In DNA form, the CDR3 reads TGTGCCAGCAGCGCAAGTCCCTTTCGCGGGAGGGCCGAGGAAGATACGCAGTATTTT. Full variable domain (missing parts from reference TRBV9 and TRBJ2-3): DSGVTQTPKHLITATGQRVTLRCSPRSGDLSVYWYQQSLDQGLQFLIQYYNGEERAKGNILERFSAQQFPDLHSELNLSSLELGDSALYFCASSASPFRGRAEEDTQYFGPGTRLTVL.

This clone was observed once. This sequence joins TRBV11-2 and TRBJ2-7; TRBD1 aligns across 7 bases. V lost 1 base and J lost 3; bases outside the gene matches: 6. CDR3 length: 15 residues. From germline, CDR1 is SGHAT and CDR2 FQNNGV. The CDR3 DNA is TGTGCCAGCAGCTTAGCCCCTACAGGGGACTACGAGCAGTACTTC. As protein: CASSLAPTGDYEQYF.

The chain is built from TRBV5-4 and TRBJ1-1; TRBD1 matches at 7 bases. J was trimmed by 7 bases and V by 4 bases; bases with no gene match: 13. Germline V CDR1 and CDR2: SGHNT, YYREEE (reference sequence). This CDR3 spans 15 amino acids. This CDR3 is CASSPGTERTDEAFF. The CDR3 DNA follows: TGTGCCAGCAGCCCCGGGACAGAGAGAACTGATGAAGCTTTCTTT.

V and J are TRBV27 and TRBJ2-1; 11 bases are a match to TRBD1. J gave up 9 bases and V 7 bases, and 11 bases lay outside the gene matches. CDR1 is MNHEY, CDR2 SMNVEV, per germline (reference sequence). This CDR3 has 15 amino acids. The CDR3 sequence: CASTLAWTGGIEQFF. The CDR3 region has the DNA TGTGCCAGCACCTTAGCCTGGACAGGGGGCATTGAGCAGTTCTTC.